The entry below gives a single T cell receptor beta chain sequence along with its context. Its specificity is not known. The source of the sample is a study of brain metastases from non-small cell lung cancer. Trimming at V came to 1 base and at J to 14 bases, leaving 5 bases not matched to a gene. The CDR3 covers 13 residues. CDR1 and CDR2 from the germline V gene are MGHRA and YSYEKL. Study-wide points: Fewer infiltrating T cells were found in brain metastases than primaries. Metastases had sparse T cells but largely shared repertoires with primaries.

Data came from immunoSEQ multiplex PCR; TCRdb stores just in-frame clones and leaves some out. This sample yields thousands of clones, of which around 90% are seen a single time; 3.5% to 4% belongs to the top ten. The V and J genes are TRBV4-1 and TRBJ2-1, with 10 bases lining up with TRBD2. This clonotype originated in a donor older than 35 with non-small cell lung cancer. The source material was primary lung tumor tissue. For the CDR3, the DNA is TGCGCCAGCAGCCAAGGGGTCAGCGGGGGGGAGTTCTTC. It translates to CASSQGVSGGEFF.